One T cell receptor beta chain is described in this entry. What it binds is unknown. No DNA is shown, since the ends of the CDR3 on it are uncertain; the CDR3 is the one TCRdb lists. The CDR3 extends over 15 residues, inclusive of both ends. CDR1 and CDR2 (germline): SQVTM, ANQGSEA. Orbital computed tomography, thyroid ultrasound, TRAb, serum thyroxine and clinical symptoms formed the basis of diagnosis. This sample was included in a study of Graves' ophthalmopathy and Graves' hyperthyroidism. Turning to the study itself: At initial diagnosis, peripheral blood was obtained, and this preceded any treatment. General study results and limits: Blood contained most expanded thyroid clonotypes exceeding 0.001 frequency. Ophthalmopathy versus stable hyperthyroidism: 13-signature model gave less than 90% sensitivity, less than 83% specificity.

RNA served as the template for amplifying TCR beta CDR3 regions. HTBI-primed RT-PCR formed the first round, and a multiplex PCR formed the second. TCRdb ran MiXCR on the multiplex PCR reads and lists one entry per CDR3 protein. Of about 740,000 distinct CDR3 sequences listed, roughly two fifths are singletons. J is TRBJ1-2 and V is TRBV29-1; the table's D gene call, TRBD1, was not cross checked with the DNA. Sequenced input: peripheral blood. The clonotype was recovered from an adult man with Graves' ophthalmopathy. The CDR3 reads CSVERFGPGGYGHTF.